One and the same sample provided the 5 T cell receptor beta chains below, sequenced in a study of blood T cell repertoires in COVID-19. Generated by immunoSEQ multiplex PCR, the TCRdb table keeps only in-frame clones and is missing some. Altogether approximately 400,000 clones are present, 75% to 90% being singletons, with the ten largest covering about 4.9%. What was sequenced was PBMCs or T cells enriched from blood (not recorded which). These receptors were obtained from a woman in her fifties or sixties who had recovered from COVID-19.

The chain recombines TRBV29-1 with TRBJ1-4, with D perhaps matching TRBD1 (6 bases). Trimming took 6 bases from V and 5 from J, leaving 13 bases between them. This CDR3 comprises 13 residues. The germline gives CDR1 SQVTM, CDR2 ANQGSEA. CDR3 nucleotides: TGCAGCGTAGGGGGGGGAATGAATGAAAAACTGTTTTTT. It specifies CSVGGGMNEKLFF. The whole variable domain, remainder taken from reference TRBV29-1 and TRBJ1-4, is SAVISQKPSRDICQRGTSLTIQCQVDSQVTMMFWYRQQPGQSLTLIATANQGSEATYESGFVIDKFPISRPNLTFSTLTVSNMSPEDSSIYLCSVGGGMNEKLFFGSGTQLSVL.

This chain connects TRBV29-1 to TRBJ2-3, with 7 positions matching TRBD2. J lost 0 bases, V lost 6 bases, and 6 bases had no gene match. From germline, CDR1 is SQVTM and CDR2 ANQGSEA. CDR3 length: 14 amino acids. The CDR3 DNA follows: TGCAGCGTCGGGAGCGGGACTAGCACAGATACGCAGTATTTT. Encoded protein: CSVGSGTSTDTQYF.

This chain joins TRBV9 and TRBJ2-7; D is possibly TRBD2 (6 bases). CDR3 length equals 16 residues. CDR1 SGDLS and CDR2 YYNGEE come from the germline V gene. V was clipped by 1 base and J by 4 bases, with 18 bases between them. The CDR3 is CASSVSGGNGIYEQYF. The CDR3 region has the DNA TGTGCCAGCAGCGTATCCGGCGGGAATGGTATTTACGAGCAGTACTTC.

V and J are TRBV7-6 and TRBJ2-3; TRBD1 matches at 8 bases. Trimming removed 5 bases from V and 4 bases from J; junction bases left unmatched: 8. The CDR3 is 15 amino acids. The germline V gene has CDR1 SGHVS and CDR2 FNYEAQ. The DNA for the CDR3 is TGTGCCAGCAGCGAGAGGACAGGGAGAGCAGATACGCAGTATTTT. This translates into CASSERTGRADTQYF.

The genes are TRBV19 and TRBJ2-2; 7 positions agree with TRBD2. Unmatched junction bases numbered 11, after V lost 10 bases and J lost 6 bases. This CDR3 has 14 amino acids. In germline, CDR1 is LNHDA, CDR2 SQIVND (reference sequence). The CDR3 coding sequence is TGTGCCACCAGGGAGGGCCGATGGGCCGGGGAGCTGTTTTTT. The encoded protein is CATREGRWAGELFF.